The clone carrying this TCR beta chain has a count of ten or more. Its target is unknown. The data derive from a study of T-cell reconstitution after alpha-beta-depleted transplantation in children. Notes on the study in general: At one year after transplant, newly produced T cells mostly accounted for T-cell counts and diversity. The study reportedly traced alpha-beta T cells about two months after transplant to several hundred expanded graft clones.

For TCRbeta, the library was prepared with unique molecular identifiers. TCRdb called the PCR reads again in MiXCR, with one record for every CDR3 protein. The repertoire has some 200,000 distinct CDR3 sequences, 7.5% to 9.5% of them found once; the top ten carry roughly a third. The receptor's source is a male patient between 2 and 9 years old who had a stem cell transplant for acute myeloid leukemia, so the T cells may come from the graft donor. The sequencing used PBMCs, mostly from graft donor cells, collected 360 days after TCRalphabeta/CD19-depleted stem cell transplant.

The DNA for the CDR3 is TGTGCCAGCAGTCCGGACAGGGCAGGGATTAATGAAAAACTGTTTTTT. Protein: CASSPDRAGINEKLFF. This sequence joins TRBV12-3 or TRBV12-4 and TRBJ1-4, with TRBD1 matching over 8 bases. Trimming took 5 bases from V and 4 from J; bases not matched to a gene: 9. This CDR3 is 16 amino acids long.